This passage covers 29 T cell receptor beta chains from one sample sequenced in a study of CD8 T cells in ankylosing spondylitis. TCRdb re-analysed the 5' RACE reads in MiXCR, keeping a single row per CDR3 protein. The profile covers around 300,000 distinct CDR3 sequences, with about 9.9% appearing a single time and roughly 9.1% taken by the ten largest. Material for sequencing was blood, either unsorted or a sorted T cell fraction (not recorded which). The receptors come from a female donor with ankylosing spondylitis or in good health (not recorded which).

This clonotype was seen more than once but under ten times. The V call is TRBV5-1, the J call TRBJ1-2; D is unclear. Germline lookup yields CDR1 SGHRS and CDR2 YFSETQ. Trimming pared 4 bases from V and 4 bases from J, leaving 14 bases between. The CDR3 sequence is 14 residues long. CDR3 nucleotide sequence: TGCGCCAGCAGCGGGGAGGAGTTGGCCTATGGCTACACCTTC. It encodes CASSGEELAYGYTF.

This clonotype appeared many times. The CDR3 nucleotides are TGTGCCAGCGGTTCCGGGACAGGGAATCAGCCCCAGCATTTT. Its translation: CASGSGTGNQPQHF. The gene calls are TRBV7-9 and TRBJ1-5; 9 positions agree with TRBD1. J gave up 4 bases and V 8 bases, and 6 bases lay outside the gene matches. The CDR3 has 14 residues. CDR1 and CDR2 from the germline V gene are SEHNR and FQNEAQ (reference sequence).

This chain uses TRBV19 with TRBJ2-2; 10 nucleotides match TRBD2. From germline, CDR1 is LNHDA and CDR2 SQIVND (reference sequence). The ends lost 3 bases at V and 8 bases at J; junction bases unmatched: 6. This CDR3 has 15 residues. This chain's CDR3 is CASSIRAGGPGELFF. CDR3 nucleotides: TGTGCCAGTAGTATCAGAGCGGGAGGGCCGGGGGAGCTGTTTTTT.

This clonotype was found many times. The V call is TRBV27, the J call TRBJ1-2; tentatively, D is TRBD1 (5 bases). The V gene lost 5 bases and the J gene lost 2 bases, with 12 bases spanning the gap. The germline V gene encodes CDR1 MNHEY and CDR2 SMNVEV (reference sequence). CDR3 length: 14 residues. Written as DNA, the CDR3 is TGTGCCAGCAGTACAGGATTGGGGAACTATGGCTACACCTTC. It encodes CASSTGLGNYGYTF.

The chain carries TRBV29-1 and TRBJ2-2; TRBD1 might be the D (6 bases). CDR3 length: 13 amino acids. Germline assignment: CDR1 SQVTM and CDR2 ANQGSEA. Trimming removed 7 bases from V and 7 bases from J, with 16 bases in between. In DNA form, the CDR3 reads TGCAGCGCGAGGAACCAGGGACACGGGGAGCTGTTTTTT. This encodes CSARNQGHGELFF.

This clonotype was found a few times. The rearrangement joins TRBV5-1 to TRBJ2-7, with D perhaps TRBD1 (6 bases). The CDR3 covers 15 residues. Germline CDR1 and CDR2: SGHRS and YFSETQ. The V gene lost 0 bases and the J gene lost 0 bases, with 10 bases spanning the gap. CDR3 DNA sequence: TGCGCCAGCAGCTTGGTTACGGACAGCTCCTACGAGCAGTACTTC. It codes for CASSLVTDSSYEQYF.

Only a few counts were recorded for this clonotype. The V gene is TRBV7-3, the J gene TRBJ2-7, with a possible D match to TRBD2 (7 bases). Germline V gives CDR1 SGHTA, CDR2 FQGTGA. The CDR3 consists of 14 residues. V was clipped by 4 bases and J by 3 bases, with 13 bases between them. The CDR3 loop reads CASSWGGGLYEQYF. The CDR3 DNA reads as TGTGCCAGCAGCTGGGGGGGGGGCCTCTACGAGCAGTACTTC.

The CDR3 sequence is CSATEGAGNQPQHF. The CDR3 DNA reads TGCAGTGCTACGGAGGGGGCCGGCAATCAGCCCCAGCATTTT. This chain connects TRBV20-1 to TRBJ1-5; 7 bases map to TRBD1. CDR1 and CDR2 (germline): DFQATT, SNEGSKA (reference sequence). The trim removed 4 bases at V and 2 bases at J, leaving 5 bases unmatched. The CDR3 has 14 amino acids.

This clonotype was observed many times. The chain has TRBV28 and TRBJ2-3, with D tentatively TRBD1 (6 bases). V lost 6 bases, J lost 1 base, and 14 bases lay in between. The CDR3 length is 15 residues. Germline CDR1 is MDHEN and CDR2 is SYDVKM. In DNA, the CDR3 is TGTGCCAGCAGCCGCAGGGGTTTAGGCACAGATACGCAGTATTTT. Its translation: CASSRRGLGTDTQYF.

This clonotype was seen repeatedly, ten times or more. This sequence joins TRBV6-6 and TRBJ1-2; D perhaps matches TRBD1 (6 bases). Germline V gene data show CDR1 as MNHNY and CDR2 as SVGAGI (reference sequence). The CDR3 length is 13 residues. Trimming removed 5 bases from V and 6 bases from J, with 13 bases in between. CDR3 coding DNA: TGTGCCAGCAGTCCGGACAGAAAAGATGGCTACACCTTC. As protein: CASSPDRKDGYTF.

The sample holds many counts of this clonotype. The CDR3 protein is CSARSSHAEAFF. CDR3 DNA: TGCAGTGCGCGATCAAGCCATGCTGAAGCTTTCTTT. The chain links TRBV20-1 to TRBJ1-1; D remains ambiguous. Germline loops: CDR1 DFQATT, CDR2 SNEGSKA (reference sequence). V dropped 6 bases and J dropped 6 bases, with 14 bases sitting between them. This CDR3 is 12 amino acids long.

In this sample, this clonotype turned up many times. This chain connects TRBV5-1 to TRBJ2-1; TRBD2 aligns across 7 bases. Germline V CDR1 and CDR2: SGHRS, YFSETQ. The CDR3 extends over 13 amino acids. V lost 4 bases to trimming and J lost 6 bases; unmatched junction nucleotides: 4. The CDR3 protein is CASSRTSANEQFF. The CDR3 DNA sequence: TGCGCCAGCAGCCGTACTAGCGCCAATGAGCAGTTCTTC.

This clonotype appeared a few times. V usage is TRBV11-2 and J usage is TRBJ2-1, with 8 bases fitting TRBD2. V dropped 2 bases and J dropped 1; count of bases not matched to a gene: 10. The CDR3 length is 18 residues. CDR1 is SGHAT, CDR2 FQNNGV, per germline. The CDR3 reads CASSLRGSGAQSYNEQFF. The CDR3 DNA reads as TGTGCCAGCAGCTTAAGAGGTAGCGGGGCCCAATCCTACAATGAGCAGTTCTTC.

There are many counts of this clonotype. This sequence joins TRBV15 and TRBJ2-1; 13 positions match TRBD2. The CDR3 covers 14 residues. V dropped 7 bases and J dropped 8; count of bases not matched to a gene: 5. Germline loops: CDR1 LNHNV, CDR2 YYDKDF (reference sequence). CDR3 protein: CATTRLAGGDEQFF. In DNA, the CDR3 is TGTGCCACCACTCGACTAGCGGGAGGCGATGAGCAGTTCTTC.

This clonotype was counted only a few times. This chain links TRBV5-1 with TRBJ2-3; a possible D gene is TRBD1 (6 bases). Germline assignment: CDR1 SGHRS and CDR2 YFSETQ. With 4 bases removed from V and 2 bases from J, the gap between germline ends came to 11 bases. There are 14 residues in the CDR3. The CDR3 here is CASSERTATDTQYF. Written as DNA, the CDR3 is TGCGCCAGCAGCGAAAGGACAGCCACAGATACGCAGTATTTT.

This clonotype turned up a few times. This chain links TRBV3-1 with TRBJ2-7; D remains ambiguous. Germline values: CDR1 LGHDT, CDR2 YNNKEL (reference sequence). Trimming pared 1 base from V and 0 bases from J, leaving 10 bases between. The CDR3 runs 15 residues. The CDR3 bases are TGTGCCAGCAGCCAAGTTGCGGTTAGCTCCTACGAGCAGTACTTC. Translated: CASSQVAVSSYEQYF.

This clonotype has ten or more counts. This chain joins TRBV20-1 and TRBJ2-3, with 9 positions matching TRBD2. Germline CDR1 reads DFQATT; CDR2 reads SNEGSKA (reference sequence). V lost 6 bases, J lost 1 base, and 5 bases stayed unmatched. This CDR3 contains 14 residues. The CDR3 coding sequence is TGCAGTGCGAAGAGACTAGCGGGCACAGATACGCAGTATTTT. Translation gives CSAKRLAGTDTQYF.

In its sample, this clonotype was seen many times. This rearrangement joins TRBV14 to TRBJ2-5; D gene unclear. Trimming left V 4 bases short and J 10 bases short, with 13 bases between. The CDR3 is 12 residues long. Germline values: CDR1 SGHDN, CDR2 FVKESK. The CDR3: CASSPHLGVQYF. The CDR3, as DNA: TGTGCCAGCAGCCCGCATTTAGGTGTCCAGTACTTC.

There are many counts of this clonotype. CDR3 sequence reads: CASSYPGGNSPLHF. As DNA, the CDR3 is TGTGCCAGCAGTTACCCAGGAGGGAATTCACCCCTCCACTTT. The rearrangement links TRBV27 to TRBJ1-6; D is uncertain. Germline CDR1 is MNHEY and CDR2 is SMNVEV (reference sequence). Trimming shortened V by 4 bases and J by 7 bases, and 11 bases separated the two germline ends. The CDR3 runs to 14 residues.

This clonotype occurred many times. The V gene is TRBV7-8, the J gene TRBJ1-1; a possible D gene is TRBD1 (5 bases). V lost 1 base and J 8 bases, leaving 8 bases between the germline ends. In germline, CDR1 is SGHVS, CDR2 FQNEAQ. The CDR3 has 12 residues. The DNA of the CDR3 is TGTGCCAGCAGCTTAGAGCCAGGGGAAGCTTTCTTT. It is translated as CASSLEPGEAFF.

This chain connects TRBV14 to TRBJ2-1; 7 nucleotides line up with TRBD2. V was pared by 5 bases and J by 4 bases, with 5 bases of the junction left unmatched. Germline V gives CDR1 SGHDN, CDR2 FVKESK. The CDR3 sequence is 14 residues long. Here the CDR3 DNA reads TGTGCCAGCAGCGCCCGGGACTATTACAATGAGCAGTTCTTC. It codes for CASSARDYYNEQFF.

This clonotype was detected many times. The chain uses TRBV11-2 and TRBJ1-6; 7 bases are a match to TRBD1. Trimming took 2 bases from V and 0 from J; bases not matched to a gene: 7. The V gene's germline CDR1 is SGHAT and CDR2 FQNNGV. The CDR3 consists of 18 residues. For the CDR3, the DNA is TGTGCCAGCAGCTTACTGCCGGGACAGAGCTCCTATAATTCACCCCTCCACTTT. The encoded protein is CASSLLPGQSSYNSPLHF. Full variable domain (remainder filled in from reference TRBV11-2 and TRBJ1-6): EAGVAQSPRYKIIEKRQSVAFWCNPISGHATLYWYQQILGQGPKLLIQFQNNGVVDDSQLPKDRFSAERLKGVDSTLKIQPAKLEDSAVYLCASSLLPGQSSYNSPLHFGNGTRLTVT.

This clonotype was seen ten or more times. CDR3 sequence: CAISESWQGNDEQYF. CDR3 sequence (DNA): TGTGCCATCAGTGAGTCATGGCAGGGGAACGACGAGCAGTACTTC. The chain uses TRBV10-3 and TRBJ2-7; the D gene is possibly TRBD1 (6 bases). The CDR3 contains 15 residues. Trimming removed 0 bases from V and 5 bases from J, with 14 bases in between. CDR1 is ENHRY and CDR2 is SYGVKD in the germline V gene.

This clonotype was seen more than once but under ten times. The rearrangement joins TRBV11-2 to TRBJ2-5; 7 nucleotides agree with TRBD1. With 4 bases clipped from V and 2 bases from J, the junction kept 4 bases outside the gene matches. Per germline, CDR1 SGHAT and CDR2 FQNNGV. The length of the CDR3 is 14 residues. In nucleotides, the CDR3 is TGTGCCAGCAGCTGGGGGACAGTGCAAGAGACCCAGTACTTC. Translating it yields CASSWGTVQETQYF.

Many counts were recorded for this clonotype. The V call is TRBV20-1, the J call TRBJ1-2, with 8 bases that match TRBD1. The CDR3 sequence is 14 residues long. J gave up 6 bases and V 0 bases, and 6 bases lay outside the gene matches. Germline V gene sequence: CDR1 DFQATT, CDR2 SNEGSKA (reference sequence). The CDR3 sequence is CSARDLQGANGYTF. CDR3 sequence (DNA): TGCAGTGCTAGAGATCTCCAGGGGGCGAATGGCTACACCTTC.

The chain uses TRBV2 and TRBJ2-1, with 7 positions matching TRBD2. Germline CDR1 is SNHLY and CDR2 is FYNNEI. The CDR3 covers 17 residues. J gave up 3 bases and V 4 bases, and 12 bases lay outside the gene matches. The CDR3 bases are TGTGCCAGCAGTGTGCCCCTTGAGCGGGGACTCTACAATGAGCAGTTCTTC. Translation: CASSVPLERGLYNEQFF.

This clonotype was seen many times. This chain connects TRBV28 to TRBJ1-4, with 8 bases identical to TRBD1. There are 14 residues in the CDR3. The V segment lost 6 bases and the J segment 4 bases; nucleotides outside the gene matches: 4. Germline-derived CDR1 and CDR2 are MDHEN and SYDVKM. CDR3 nucleotides: TGTGCCAGCAGGGGGACAGGCCGTAATGAAAAACTGTTTTTT. This codes for CASRGTGRNEKLFF.

The rearrangement joins TRBV7-9 to TRBJ1-2; D is unresolved. The CDR3 runs to 14 residues. Germline V gives CDR1 SEHNR, CDR2 FQNEAQ (reference sequence). Trimming shortened V by 1 base and J by 8 bases, and 14 bases separated the two germline ends. Here the CDR3 DNA reads TGTGCCAGCAGCTTAGGCGTGACCTCTTTCGGCTACACCTTC. It codes for CASSLGVTSFGYTF.

Comments on this clonotype: A much bigger clone sits one base away, suggesting this may be a read error. The gene calls are TRBV29-1 and TRBJ2-3; weak D call: TRBD2 (6 bases). The V gene's germline CDR1 is SQVTM and CDR2 ANQGSEA. The CDR3 consists of 13 residues. Trimming stripped 7 bases from V and 0 bases from J, with 11 bases between. CDR3 sequence: CSETSPSTDTQYF. The CDR3 nucleotides are TGCAGCGAAACTAGCCCAAGCACAGATACGCAGTATTTT.